The source of this TCR beta chain is a study of shared clonotypes between healthy human individuals. Study-level findings and limits: Shared clonotypes: about 5% naive CD4, around 3.5% naive CD8, roughly 2.4% memory CD4, around 0.4% memory CD8. Shared clonotypes across all four donors exceeded non-shared ones in generation probability. It was anticipated that sequencing depth would influence how many clonotypes donors shared. In this cohort, only blood was sampled, and tissue repertoires likely differ.

There are 13 residues in the CDR3. Germline-derived CDR1 and CDR2 are GTSNPN and SVGIG (reference sequence). V lost 0 bases and J lost 5, with 8 bases in between. The protocol was immunoSEQ multiplex PCR, while the TCRdb copy is restricted to in-frame clones and leaves out a portion. The sample shows approximately 500,000 clones, about 96% of them seen only once. As regards this clone: Its antigen is unidentified.

Specimen: naive CD4+ T cells sorted from blood. Subset specified: CD45RA+ positively selected. The rearrangement links TRBV30 to TRBJ1-5; D might be TRBD1 (5 bases). The sequence was collected from a woman aged 25 to 39 in good health. The CDR3 region is CAWSVQEDQPQHF. The CDR3 DNA reads TGTGCCTGGAGTGTACAGGAAGATCAGCCCCAGCATTTT. The variable domain in full, with the rest retrieved from reference TRBV30 and TRBJ1-5, is SQTIHQWPATLVQPVGSPLSLECTVEGTSNPNLYWYRQAAGRGLQLLFYSVGIGQISSEVPQNLSASRPQDRQFILSSKKLLLSDSGFYLCAWSVQEDQPQHFGDGTRLSIL.